Shown below are 14 T cell receptor beta chains from a single sample sequenced in a study of blood T cell repertoires in COVID-19. TCRdb keeps only in-frame clones here, not all; method: immunoSEQ multiplex PCR. The sample consists of some 240,000 clones, about 89% of them appearing once. The specimen sequenced was peripheral blood. These TCRs come from a man in his 60s who had recovered from COVID-19.

Comments on this clone: Other DNA sequences in this specimen translate into the identical CDR3. The chain employs TRBV20-1 and TRBJ2-5; D remains ambiguous. Germline V gives CDR1 DFQATT, CDR2 SNEGSKA (reference sequence). The CDR3 is made up of 11 amino acids. V was pared by 3 bases and J by 5 bases, with 7 bases between. This CDR3 is CSASLAETQYF. Written as DNA, the CDR3 is TGCAGTGCTAGTTTGGCTGAGACCCAGTACTTC.

Written as DNA, the CDR3 is TGTGCCAGCAGTTTATTCGGGCGGGAGCCGGACAATGAGCAGTTCTTC. Protein: CASSLFGREPDNEQFF. V is TRBV27 and J is TRBJ2-1; 7 nucleotides line up with TRBD2. The germline gives CDR1 MNHEY, CDR2 SMNVEV (reference sequence). The CDR3 length is 16 residues. Trimming removed 1 base from V and 5 bases from J; junction bases left unmatched: 8.

This clone was found a few times. V and J are TRBV5-3 and TRBJ2-2; D is perhaps TRBD2 (5 bases). TRBV5-3 is filed as an ORF, its function uncertain. This CDR3 contains 16 residues. V was cut by 3 bases and J by 4 bases, with 16 bases left in between. CDR3 sequence reads: CARSSGERSRTGELFF. In DNA, the CDR3 is TGTGCCAGAAGCTCCGGGGAAAGAAGTCGCACCGGGGAGCTGTTTTTT.

The table lists this clone with a count of one. V usage is TRBV5-6 and J usage is TRBJ1-6, with D perhaps TRBD1 (6 bases). The CDR3 runs to 13 residues. Trimming cost V 0 bases and J 19 bases, with 17 bases left between them. Germline values: CDR1 SGHDT, CDR2 YYEEEE. The CDR3 DNA reads as TGTGCCAGCAGCTTGGCTTCGGGACACCTCCTTCACTTT. Translated: CASSLASGHLLHF. Full variable domain (missing parts from reference TRBV5-6 and TRBJ1-6): DAGVTQSPTHLIKTRGQQVTLRCSPKSGHDTVSWYQQALGQGPQFIFQYYEEEERQRGNFPDRFSGHQFPNYSSELNVNALLLGDSALYLCASSLASGHLLHFGNGTRLTVT.

The CDR3 protein is CAWSPGTGDGETQYF. In DNA, the CDR3 is TGTGCCTGGAGTCCAGGGACAGGGGACGGAGAGACCCAGTACTTC. This rearrangement joins TRBV30 to TRBJ2-5; TRBD1 aligns across 10 bases. The germline CDR1 and CDR2 sequences are GTSNPN and SVGIG (reference sequence). Trimming at V came to 2 bases and at J to 4 bases, leaving 7 bases not matched to a gene. CDR3 length equals 15 residues.

The J gene is TRBJ1-6, the V gene TRBV6-5; D not resolved. From germline, CDR1 is MNHEY and CDR2 SVGAGI. The CDR3 is made up of 12 amino acids. V gave up 4 bases and J gave up 12 bases, with 10 bases separating them. The CDR3 region has the DNA TGTGCCAGCAGTTCGGCAGGCCAACCCCTCCACTTT. Encoded protein: CASSSAGQPLHF.

The genes are TRBV5-1 and TRBJ2-3; D is undetermined. The CDR3 loop spans 14 amino acids. Germline V lookup: CDR1 SGHRS, CDR2 YFSETQ. Trimming pared 2 bases from V and 3 bases from J, leaving 10 bases between. In DNA form, the CDR3 reads TGCGCCAGCAGCTTAGGCAGGTCGACAGATACGCAGTATTTT. It yields the protein CASSLGRSTDTQYF.

Of note for this clone: Other nucleotide sequences from this sample produce the same CDR3. This sequence joins TRBV28 and TRBJ1-1, with unresolved D. The CDR3 is 12 residues long. Between the trimmed V and J ends, which lost 8 bases and 0 bases, there was a span of 7 bases. Germline V gene data show CDR1 as MDHEN and CDR2 as SYDVKM. CDR3: CASGGLNTEAFF. CDR3 sequence (DNA): TGTGCCAGCGGAGGTTTGAACACTGAAGCTTTCTTT.

The chain couples TRBV6-1 to TRBJ2-7; D remains ambiguous. V gave up 2 bases and J gave up 3 bases, with 14 bases separating them. This CDR3 comprises 15 residues. Germline CDR1 and CDR2: MNHNS and SASEGT. CDR3 sequence (DNA): TGTGCCAGCAGTGAATACGAGGAGATATACTACGAGCAGTACTTC. Translated, it gives CASSEYEEIYYEQYF.

Regarding this clone: Mismatch with germline at one junction end may stem from a read error. This chain connects TRBV28 to TRBJ1-4; D is perhaps TRBD1 (6 bases). Germline CDR1 is MDHEN and CDR2 is SYDVKM. The CDR3 covers 16 residues. CDR3 residues: CASRLSLRGVNEKLFF. The CDR3 DNA reads as TGTGCCAGCAGGTTATCACTCAGGGGCGTTAATGAAAAACTGTTTTTT. The full variable domain, in which reference TRBV28 and TRBJ1-4 provide the parts outside the CDR3, is DVKVTQSSRYLVKRTGEKVFLECVQDMDHENMFWYRQDPGLGLRLIYFSYDVKMKEKGDIPEGYSVSREKKERFSLILESASTNQTSMYLCASRLSLRGVNEKLFFGSGTQLSVL.

The chain employs TRBV11-1 and TRBJ1-6; no clear D gene. Germline loops: CDR1 SGHAT, CDR2 FQDESV (reference sequence). V was clipped by 3 bases and J by 5 bases, with 8 bases between them. The CDR3 sequence is 14 residues long. This chain's CDR3 is CASSLFGNNSPLHF. The CDR3 nucleotides read TGTGCCAGCAGCTTGTTCGGGAATAATTCACCCCTCCACTTT.

This chain uses TRBV10-2 with TRBJ2-7; 7 bases map to TRBD2. This CDR3 contains 13 residues. The ends lost 9 bases at V and 0 bases at J; junction bases unmatched: 5. Germline V gene lookup returns CDR1 WSHSY and CDR2 SAAADI. The DNA for the CDR3 is TGCGCCAGTACGCGCGGGGGCTCCTACGAGCAGTACTTC. Amino acid sequence: CASTRGGSYEQYF.

The J gene is TRBJ1-2, the V gene TRBV9; possibly TRBD1 for D (6 bases). Germline V gene sequence: CDR1 SGDLS, CDR2 YYNGEE. This CDR3 has 12 amino acids. The germline V and J ends were trimmed by 0 bases and 10 bases, with 10 bases remaining between them. CDR3 sequence: CASSVARGSYTF. The CDR3 DNA is TGTGCCAGCAGCGTAGCAAGGGGGTCCTACACCTTC.

The CDR3 DNA follows: TGTGCCAGCAGTTTTTTGCGGGACAGATATAATTCACCCCTCCACTTT. Translating it yields CASSFLRDRYNSPLHF. V and J are TRBV27 and TRBJ1-6; 7 nucleotides match TRBD1. The CDR3 runs to 16 residues. Trimming removed 3 bases from V and 4 bases from J; junction bases left unmatched: 6. Germline V gene lookup returns CDR1 MNHEY and CDR2 SMNVEV (reference sequence).